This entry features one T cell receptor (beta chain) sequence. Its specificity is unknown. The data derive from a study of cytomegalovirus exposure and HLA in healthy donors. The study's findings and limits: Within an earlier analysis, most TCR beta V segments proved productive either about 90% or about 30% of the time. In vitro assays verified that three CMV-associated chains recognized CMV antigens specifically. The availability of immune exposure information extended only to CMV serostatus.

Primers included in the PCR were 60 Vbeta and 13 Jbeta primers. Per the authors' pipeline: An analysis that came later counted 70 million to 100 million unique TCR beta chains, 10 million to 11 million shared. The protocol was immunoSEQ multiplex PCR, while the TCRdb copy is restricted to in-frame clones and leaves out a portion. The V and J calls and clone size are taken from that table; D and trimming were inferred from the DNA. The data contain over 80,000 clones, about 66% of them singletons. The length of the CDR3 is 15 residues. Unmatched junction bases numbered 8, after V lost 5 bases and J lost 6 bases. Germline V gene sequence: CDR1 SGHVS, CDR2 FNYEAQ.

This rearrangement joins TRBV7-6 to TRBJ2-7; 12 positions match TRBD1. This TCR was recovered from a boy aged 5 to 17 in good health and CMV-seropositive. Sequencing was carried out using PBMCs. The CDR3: CASSMAGTGGGEQYF. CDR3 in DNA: TGTGCCAGCAGCATGGCCGGGACAGGGGGCGGCGAGCAGTACTTC. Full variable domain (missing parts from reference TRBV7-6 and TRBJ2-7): GAGVSQSPRYKVTKRGQDVALRCDPISGHVSLYWYRQALGQGPEFLTYFNYEAQQDKSGLPNDRFSAERPEGSISTLTIQRTEQRDSAMYRCASSMAGTGGGEQYFGPGTRLTVT.